This T cell receptor (beta chain) was sequenced for a study of chemoradiotherapy in HPV16-positive cancers (dated by TCRdb to between 2020 and 2023). At the level of the whole study: Candidate HPV-specific T-cell clones and common TCR motifs were defined by functional T-cell assays performed on cells from two HPV16-positive patients. TCR repertoires from roughly 93 patients with HPV-related cancers were then used to track the candidate HPV-specific TCRs and motifs. Whether T-cell immunity against the HPV oncoproteins E6 and E7 changes during chemoradiotherapy and whether survival is affected by this immunity were examined in the study. Here is what the overall study found, with its caveats: Among HPV16-positive patients, expansion of HPV-responsive T cells during chemoradiotherapy was associated with better recurrence-free survival. Expansion of candidate HPV-specific clones and E7-related TCR motifs was observed in the tumor microenvironment during treatment, whereas no such expansion was observed for non-HPV-specific T cells. Only a couple of HPV16-positive patients were used to derive the functional definition of HPV-specific T cells, and the survival association was reported for HPV16-positive patients.

To prepare the library, the immunoSEQ multiplex PCR assay was applied. The table was pulled from immuneACCESS by TCRdb, which kept in-frame rearrangements only. Such tables lose some clones; where checked, under half of the loss comes from unresolved V genes, and the rest has no known cause. In this sample the table shows roughly 20,000 clones, roughly 92% of which occur a single time. The ten largest clones take up about 17% of the sample. Repertoires were sampled repeatedly over the course of chemoradiotherapy, so clonal expansion could be followed in the tumor microenvironment. From its cysteine to its phenylalanine, the CDR3 spans 16 amino acids. The read is trimmed to its CDR3 DNA, 48 bases read in frame from base 1. The germline V gene encodes CDR1 LNHNV and CDR2 YYDKDF (reference sequence). The germline V and J ends show losses of 0 bases and 4 bases respectively, and no gene match explains 6 bases of the junction.

Comment on this clone: No antigen is known for it. No per-base quality is available; no much larger clone lies one base away.

The sequencing here drew on blood, taken from a patient who underwent chemoradiotherapy. The sequence derives from a human donor with HPV-associated anogenital cancer. The sequence links TRBV15 to TRBJ2-3, with 8 central nucleotides matching TRBD2. The base sequence is TGTGCCACCAGCAGAGATGCGGCTAGCGGGTCAGATACGCAGTATTTT. This codes for CATSRDAASGSDTQYF. The CDR3 plus the reference TRBV15 and TRBJ2-3 genes for the other parts give the full variable domain: DAMVIQNPRYQVTQFGKPVTLSCSQTLNHNVMYWYQQKSSQAPKLLFHYYDKDFNNEADTPDNFQSRRPNTSFCFLDIRSPGLGDTAMYLCATSRDAASGSDTQYFGPGTRLTVL.